Presented here are 26 T cell receptor beta chains from one specimen sequenced in a study of cytomegalovirus exposure and HLA in healthy donors. The PCR made use of 60 Vbeta and 13 Jbeta primers. The protocol was immunoSEQ multiplex PCR, while the TCRdb copy is restricted to in-frame clones and leaves out a portion. The table records around 150,000 clones, about 72% of them present only once. The sequencing input was PBMCs. These receptors all stem from a middle-aged man in good health and CMV-seronegative.

The chain has TRBV28 and TRBJ1-5; a weak D match, TRBD1 (6 bases). The CDR3 consists of 14 residues. Germline V gene data show CDR1 as MDHEN and CDR2 as SYDVKM. Between the trimmed V and J ends, which lost 4 bases and 10 bases, there was a span of 17 bases. As DNA, the CDR3 is TGTGCCAGCAGTTACAGGGTGAGGAGGTCTCCCCAGCATTTT. Translated, it gives CASSYRVRRSPQHF. Drawing the rest from reference TRBV28 and TRBJ1-5, the complete variable domain is DVKVTQSSRYLVKRTGEKVFLECVQDMDHENMFWYRQDPGLGLRLIYFSYDVKMKEKGDIPEGYSVSREKKERFSLILESASTNQTSMYLCASSYRVRRSPQHFGDGTRLSIL.

J is TRBJ1-2 and V is TRBV30; D gene unclear. The germline V and J ends were trimmed by 0 bases and 6 bases, with 11 bases remaining between them. Germline V CDR1 and CDR2: GTSNPN, SVGIG (reference sequence). The CDR3 runs to 13 residues. CDR3 protein: CAWSVVRGDGYTF. The CDR3 DNA is TGTGCCTGGAGTGTGGTTCGGGGAGATGGCTACACCTTC.

This chain joins TRBV6-1 and TRBJ1-1, with D perhaps TRBD1 (5 bases). Per germline, CDR1 MNHNS and CDR2 SASEGT. This CDR3 region has 13 residues. Between the trimmed V and J ends, which lost 5 bases and 1 base, there was a span of 8 bases. The CDR3 reads CASSRTGNTEAFF. In nucleotides, the CDR3 is TGTGCCAGCAGTAGAACAGGGAACACTGAAGCTTTCTTT.

The chain uses TRBV7-2 and TRBJ2-2; maybe TRBD1 (5 bases). Germline CDR1 and CDR2: SGHTA and FQGNSA. The V end lost 3 bases, the J end lost 3 bases, and 8 bases lay between the germline ends. The CDR3 is 14 amino acids. CDR3: CASSFQGDTGELFF. The CDR3 nucleotides are TGTGCCAGCAGCTTTCAAGGGGACACCGGGGAGCTGTTTTTT.

The V call is TRBV9, the J call TRBJ2-1; possible D gene TRBD2, 6 bases. CDR1 and CDR2 (germline): SGDLS, YYNGEE. This CDR3 has 14 residues. V was cut by 4 bases and J by 0 bases, with 8 bases left in between. DNA of the CDR3: TGTGCCAGCAGCCAGACTAGCTCCTACAATGAGCAGTTCTTC. Translated: CASSQTSSYNEQFF.

The chain is built from TRBV14 and TRBJ2-1; 11 bases match TRBD1. CDR3 size: 17 residues. Unmatched junction bases numbered 7, after V lost 0 bases and J lost 6 bases. Germline V gene data show CDR1 as SGHDN and CDR2 as FVKESK. Written as DNA, the CDR3 is TGTGCCAGCAGCCAAGAATGGGGGACAGGGGGGCTCAATGAGCAGTTCTTC. It yields the protein CASSQEWGTGGLNEQFF.

The rearrangement joins TRBV19 to TRBJ1-2; unclear D gene. The V end was cut by 11 bases, the J end by 7 bases, with 17 bases between. The CDR3 contains 12 residues. Germline CDR1 is LNHDA and CDR2 is SQIVND (reference sequence). In nucleotides, the CDR3 is TGTGCCTCTGTTCCGCGGGGAGGTGGCTACACCTTC. The encoded protein is CASVPRGGGYTF.

The chain combines TRBV29-1 with TRBJ2-1, with 10 bases aligning to TRBD2. Germline CDR1 reads SQVTM; CDR2 reads ANQGSEA. The CDR3 sequence is 15 residues long. The junction had 7 bases not matched to a gene; V was cut back by 3 bases and J by 5 bases. The CDR3 spells CSVEASGSFHNEQFF. In DNA form, the CDR3 reads TGCAGCGTTGAGGCTAGCGGGAGCTTCCACAATGAGCAGTTCTTC.

The V and J genes are TRBV27 and TRBJ2-3; D uncertain. The CDR3 loop spans 15 amino acids. The V and J ends lost 3 bases and 6 bases respectively, with 16 bases between them. CDR1 and CDR2 (germline): MNHEY, SMNVEV (reference sequence). The CDR3 nucleotides are TGTGCCAGCAGTTTTTCGATCTTCCCTAAGGATACGCAGTATTTT. Translated, it gives CASSFSIFPKDTQYF.

J is TRBJ1-2 and V is TRBV4-1; D call uncertain. V was pared by 2 bases and J by 1 base, with 8 bases between. CDR1 MGHRA and CDR2 YSYEKL come from the germline V gene. This CDR3 comprises 14 residues. CDR3 loop: CASSQQTINYGYTF. For the CDR3, the DNA is TGCGCCAGCAGCCAACAGACAATTAACTATGGCTACACCTTC.

The chain has TRBV10-3 and TRBJ2-6; 9 bases are shared with TRBD1. V gave up 10 bases and J gave up 1 base; unmatched junction bases: 5. Germline CDR1 reads ENHRY; CDR2 reads SYGVKD. This CDR3 has 15 amino acids. The CDR3 nucleotides are TGTGCCACCACAGGGGGCGTATCTGGGGCCAACGTCCTGACTTTC. This gives the protein CATTGGVSGANVLTF.

The rearrangement joins TRBV10-2 to TRBJ1-6; D is unresolved. This CDR3 spans 13 amino acids. V was shortened by 0 bases and J by 11 bases, with 8 bases between the two germline ends. CDR1 is WSHSY and CDR2 is SAAADI in the germline V gene. CDR3 DNA: TGCGCCAGCAGTGAGTCACAGAACCCACCCCTCCACTTT. This sequence encodes CASSESQNPPLHF.

The chain carries TRBV7-6 and TRBJ1-3, with D possibly TRBD1 on 6 matching bases. The CDR3 contains 18 residues. V dropped 2 bases and J dropped 0 bases, with 17 bases sitting between them. Germline CDR1 is SGHVS and CDR2 is FNYEAQ. This CDR3 is CASSLYLQGSGSGNTIYF. In DNA, the CDR3 is TGTGCCAGCAGCTTATACCTACAGGGCTCGGGCTCTGGAAACACCATATATTTT.

The J gene is TRBJ2-7, the V gene TRBV29-1; 9 nucleotides match TRBD1. Germline V lookup: CDR1 SQVTM, CDR2 ANQGSEA. J gave up 4 bases and V 4 bases, and 11 bases lay outside the gene matches. This CDR3 comprises 15 residues. The CDR3 is CSVVLRDRAGYEQYF. The CDR3 DNA is TGCAGCGTTGTGTTGAGGGACAGGGCGGGTTACGAGCAGTACTTC.

This clone was observed once. The chain employs TRBV5-8 and TRBJ2-5; D is unclear. In germline, CDR1 is SGHTS, CDR2 YDEGEE. Trimming left V 3 bases short and J 4 bases short, with 19 bases between. The CDR3 is 16 residues long. The CDR3 sequence: CASSSLSWAVAETQYF. The CDR3 DNA follows: TGTGCCAGCAGCTCTCTGAGTTGGGCAGTGGCAGAGACCCAGTACTTC. Drawing the rest from reference TRBV5-8 and TRBJ2-5, the complete variable domain is EAGVTQSPTHLIKTRGQQATLRCSPISGHTSVYWYQQALGLGLQFLLWYDEGEERNRGNFPPRFSGRQFPNYSSELNVNALELEDSALYLCASSSLSWAVAETQYFGPGTRLLVL.

The V and J genes are TRBV6-5 and TRBJ1-5; TRBD1 might be the D (6 bases). Germline CDR1 is MNHEY and CDR2 is SVGAGI. V was shortened by 6 bases and J by 1 base, with 10 bases between the two germline ends. The CDR3 has 14 amino acids. The CDR3 DNA reads as TGTGCCAGCAGGCCGGGACACAGCAATCAGCCCCAGCATTTT. Its translation is CASRPGHSNQPQHF.

The rearrangement joins TRBV2 to TRBJ2-2, with D tentatively TRBD2 (6 bases). CDR3 length equals 14 residues. Germline loops: CDR1 SNHLY, CDR2 FYNNEI. V was cut by 4 bases and J by 6 bases, with 12 bases left in between. The CDR3 region has the DNA TGTGCCAGCAGTGTACGCGGGGAATCCGGGGAGCTGTTTTTT. It is translated as CASSVRGESGELFF. Using reference TRBV2 and TRBJ2-2 for the parts outside the CDR3, the full variable domain is EPEVTQTPSHQVTQMGQEVILRCVPISNHLYFYWYRQILGQKVEFLVSFYNNEISEKSEIFDDQFSVERPDGSNFTLKIRSTKLEDSAMYFCASSVRGESGELFFGEGSRLTVL.

This clone was observed a handful of times. The chain joins TRBV14 to TRBJ1-4; 8 nucleotides match TRBD1. Per germline, CDR1 SGHDN and CDR2 FVKESK. The CDR3 runs to 12 residues. V trimming: 4 bases; J trimming: 10 bases; junction bases outside the gene matches: 2. The CDR3 is CASSRTGGKLFF. CDR3 in DNA: TGTGCCAGCAGCCGTACAGGGGGAAAACTGTTTTTT.

The chain links TRBV6-6 to TRBJ1-2; D may be TRBD1 (5 bases). This CDR3 is 15 amino acids long. CDR1 MNHNY and CDR2 SVGAGI come from the germline V gene (reference sequence). Trimming took 2 bases from V and 5 from J, leaving 15 bases between them. This chain's CDR3 is CASSYSPQGWYGYTF. The CDR3 bases are TGTGCCAGCAGTTACAGCCCCCAGGGTTGGTATGGCTACACCTTC.

The V call is TRBV28, the J call TRBJ1-2; 9 positions agree with TRBD1. J gave up 4 bases and V 1 base, and 4 bases lay outside the gene matches. CDR3 size: 15 residues. Germline V lookup: CDR1 MDHEN, CDR2 SYDVKM. CDR3 amino acids: CASSLSGQGGYGYTF. In DNA form, the CDR3 reads TGTGCCAGCAGTTTATCGGGACAGGGAGGCTATGGCTACACCTTC.

This clone is labeled medium-sized. The chain joins TRBV4-2 to TRBJ2-2, with D possibly TRBD2 on 5 matching bases. V was pared by 2 bases and J by 5 bases, with 12 bases between. The CDR3 is 15 residues long. Germline CDR1 and CDR2: LGHNA and YNFKEQ. CDR3 sequence: CASSQKRAETGELFF. The CDR3 nucleotides read TGTGCCAGCAGCCAAAAGAGGGCGGAGACCGGGGAGCTGTTTTTT.

The chain has TRBV6-1 and TRBJ1-1; TRBD1 matches at 8 bases. V dropped 3 bases and J dropped 3; count of bases not matched to a gene: 6. Germline values: CDR1 MNHNS, CDR2 SASEGT. CDR3 length: 15 residues. This CDR3 reads CASSDRGHVDTEAFF. The CDR3 DNA is TGTGCCAGCAGTGACAGGGGGCACGTGGACACTGAAGCTTTCTTT.

The gene calls are TRBV2 and TRBJ2-7, with D possibly TRBD2 on 6 matching bases. Germline V gene data show CDR1 as SNHLY and CDR2 as FYNNEI. V lost 6 bases to trimming and J lost 3 bases, with 12 bases between them. The CDR3 has 13 amino acids. For the CDR3, the DNA is TGTGCCAGCAGGGCGGGACTCCTCTACGAGCAGTACTTC. Residues: CASRAGLLYEQYF.

This chain links TRBV15 with TRBJ1-3; 8 bases line up with TRBD1. Germline V CDR1 and CDR2: LNHNV, YYDKDF (reference sequence). The CDR3 contains 18 residues. The junction had 15 bases not matched to a gene; V was cut back by 5 bases and J by 3 bases. The CDR3 DNA reads TGTGCCACCAGCGCATACCTGTTCGGGGGGACAGGTGGAAACACCATATATTTT. It is translated as CATSAYLFGGTGGNTIYF. The variable domain in full, with the rest retrieved from reference TRBV15 and TRBJ1-3, is DAMVIQNPRYQVTQFGKPVTLSCSQTLNHNVMYWYQQKSSQAPKLLFHYYDKDFNNEADTPDNFQSRRPNTSFCFLDIRSPGLGDTAMYLCATSAYLFGGTGGNTIYFGEGSWLTVV.

This rearrangement joins TRBV19 to TRBJ1-5, with D possibly TRBD1 on 6 matching bases. The germline CDR1 and CDR2 sequences are LNHDA and SQIVND (reference sequence). V was pared by 9 bases and J by 5 bases, with 17 bases between. CDR3 length equals 14 residues. The CDR3, as DNA: TGTGCCAGCAACCGTAAGGGGGTTTATCAGCCCCAGCATTTT. The encoded protein is CASNRKGVYQPQHF.

The chain joins TRBV5-1 to TRBJ2-5, with TRBD2 as a possible D gene (6 bases). V was trimmed by 0 bases and J by 5 bases, leaving 11 bases between them. The germline CDR1 and CDR2 sequences are SGHRS and YFSETQ. This CDR3 is 14 amino acids long. CDR3 sequence: CASSLAQLAETQYF. CDR3 sequence (DNA): TGCGCCAGCAGCTTGGCTCAGCTAGCGGAGACCCAGTACTTC.